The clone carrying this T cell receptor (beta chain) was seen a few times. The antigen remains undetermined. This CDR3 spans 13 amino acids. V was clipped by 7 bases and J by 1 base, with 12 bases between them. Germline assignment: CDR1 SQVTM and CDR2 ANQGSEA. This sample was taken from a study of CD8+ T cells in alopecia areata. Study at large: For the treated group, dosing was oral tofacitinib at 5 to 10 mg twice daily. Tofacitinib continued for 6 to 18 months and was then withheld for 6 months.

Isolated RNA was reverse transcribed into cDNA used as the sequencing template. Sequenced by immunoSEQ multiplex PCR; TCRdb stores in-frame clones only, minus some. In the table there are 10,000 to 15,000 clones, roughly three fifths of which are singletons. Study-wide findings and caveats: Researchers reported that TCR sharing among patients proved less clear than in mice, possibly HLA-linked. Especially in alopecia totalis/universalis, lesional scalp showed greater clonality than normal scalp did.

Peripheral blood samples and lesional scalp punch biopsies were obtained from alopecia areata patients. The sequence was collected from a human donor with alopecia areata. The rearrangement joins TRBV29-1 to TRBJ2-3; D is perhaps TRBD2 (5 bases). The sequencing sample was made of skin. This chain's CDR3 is CSGNTGGTDTQYF. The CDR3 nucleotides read TGCAGCGGAAATACCGGGGGCACAGATACGCAGTATTTT.